The 30 T cell receptor beta chains below come from one sample, sequenced in a study of response to subunit inactivated influenza vaccine. From the RT-PCR reads, TCRdb called clonotypes with MiXCR, one entry per CDR3 protein. This repertoire shows approximately 490,000 distinct CDR3 sequences, roughly 7.9% found once; its top ten account for about an eighth. The starting material was PBMCs from blood, obtained less than 30 months after vaccination. The receptor source for this set is a man aged 50-75 years who received an inactivated influenza vaccine.

The V gene is TRBV29-1, the J gene TRBJ2-7; D remains ambiguous. This CDR3 has 12 residues. Germline assignment: CDR1 SQVTM and CDR2 ANQGSEA. Trimming took 2 bases from V and 6 from J, leaving 11 bases between them. As DNA, the CDR3 is TGCAGCGTTGAACTCGGCCCTCGCGAGCAGTACTTC. Protein: CSVELGPREQYF.

The genes are TRBV20-1 and TRBJ1-1, with D uncertain. V lost 5 bases and J lost 2, with 15 bases in between. CDR3 length equals 14 residues. Per the germline V gene, CDR1 is DFQATT and CDR2 is SNEGSKA (reference sequence). CDR3 DNA sequence: TGCAGTGCTCCAATGCGGGGAATCAACACTGAAGCTTTCTTT. As protein: CSAPMRGINTEAFF.

The chain has TRBV20-1 and TRBJ1-1; D perhaps matches TRBD1 (5 bases). Germline V gives CDR1 DFQATT, CDR2 SNEGSKA (reference sequence). This CDR3 comprises 15 residues. Deletions cut 5 bases from V and 4 bases from J, with 20 bases between. CDR3 nucleotides: TGCAGTGCTCAACCTGACCCGGGACTCACCACTGAAGCTTTCTTT. The encoded protein is CSAQPDPGLTTEAFF.

This chain uses TRBV19 with TRBJ2-1, with TRBD2 matching 11 bases. CDR3 length equals 14 residues. J was trimmed by 8 bases and V by 6 bases; bases with no gene match: 6. CDR1 and CDR2 from the germline V gene are LNHDA and SQIVND (reference sequence). CDR3 in amino acids: CASRTGTSGHEQFF. Here the CDR3 DNA reads TGTGCCAGTAGAACCGGGACTAGCGGCCATGAGCAGTTCTTC.

This clonotype has at least ten counts. The J gene is TRBJ2-3, the V gene TRBV5-1, with D possibly TRBD1 on 5 matching bases. CDR3 length: 15 amino acids. Germline V gene lookup returns CDR1 SGHRS and CDR2 YFSETQ. With 0 bases removed from V and 0 bases from J, the gap between germline ends came to 8 bases. The CDR3 nucleotides read TGCGCCAGCAGCTTGGAACAGGTTAGCACAGATACGCAGTATTTT. It yields the protein CASSLEQVSTDTQYF. The variable domain in full, with the rest retrieved from reference TRBV5-1 and TRBJ2-3, is KAGVTQTPRYLIKTRGQQVTLSCSPISGHRSVSWYQQTPGQGLQFLFEYFSETQRNKGNFPGRFSGRQFSNSRSEMNVSTLELGDSALYLCASSLEQVSTDTQYFGPGTRLTVL.

This clonotype has only a few counts. The chain carries TRBV18 and TRBJ2-7, with D perhaps matching TRBD1 (6 bases). Deletions cut 3 bases from V and 0 bases from J, with 9 bases between. Germline CDR1 KGHSH, CDR2 LQKENI. The CDR3 length is 14 residues. The CDR3 is CASSPKQGSYEQYF. Written as DNA, the CDR3 is TGTGCCAGCTCACCCAAACAGGGCTCCTACGAGCAGTACTTC.

This clonotype was seen a single time. The chain links TRBV20-1 to TRBJ2-1, with TRBD1 matching 9 bases. The CDR3 totals 15 residues. Germline assignment: CDR1 DFQATT and CDR2 SNEGSKA (reference sequence). V trimming: 6 bases; J trimming: 6 bases; junction bases outside the gene matches: 12. CDR3 nucleotide sequence: TGCAGTGCGCACCCCGGGACAGGGAAGCGCAATGAGCAGTTCTTC. Amino acid sequence: CSAHPGTGKRNEQFF.

This clonotype was seen repeatedly, ten times or more. This chain joins TRBV27 and TRBJ2-3, with TRBD1 matching 7 bases. V lost 5 bases, J lost 0 bases, and 5 bases stayed unmatched. From germline, CDR1 is MNHEY and CDR2 SMNVEV (reference sequence). The CDR3 spans 15 residues. CDR3 sequence (DNA): TGTGCCAGCAGTGTGACAGGGAGAAGCACAGATACGCAGTATTTT. Protein sequence: CASSVTGRSTDTQYF.

The rearrangement uses TRBV10-2 and TRBJ2-1; 7 positions agree with TRBD1. V gave up 6 bases and J gave up 0 bases; unmatched junction bases: 5. Germline CDR1 and CDR2: WSHSY and SAAADI. There are 15 residues in the CDR3. CDR3 DNA sequence: TGCGCCAGCAGGGGGACAGCGAGCTCCTACAATGAGCAGTTCTTC. It is translated as CASRGTASSYNEQFF.

V and J are TRBV2 and TRBJ2-5; D is perhaps TRBD1 (6 bases). The V end lost 4 bases, the J end lost 3 bases, and 9 bases lay between the germline ends. In germline, CDR1 is SNHLY, CDR2 FYNNEI. This CDR3 spans 13 amino acids. CDR3 sequence: CASSADREETQYF. The CDR3 coding sequence is TGTGCCAGCAGTGCGGACAGAGAAGAGACCCAGTACTTC.

The chain carries TRBV12-3 or TRBV12-4 and TRBJ2-5; tentative D call: TRBD2 (5 bases). V shed 5 bases and J shed 5 bases, with 24 bases lying between them. The CDR3 is 17 residues long. The CDR3 here is CASSLNAGAALGETQYF. The CDR3 region has the DNA TGTGCCAGCAGTCTCAACGCGGGTGCCGCGCTAGGGGAGACCCAGTACTTC.

The DNA for the CDR3 is TGTGCCAGCAGCGTGGGACAGGGATTCGAAAAACTGTTTTTT. It codes for CASSVGQGFEKLFF. The gene calls are TRBV5-5 and TRBJ1-4, with 9 bases identical to TRBD1. Germline loops: CDR1 SGHKS, CDR2 YYEKEE (reference sequence). The CDR3 runs 14 residues. The trim removed 4 bases at V and 8 bases at J, leaving 6 bases unmatched. Combining the CDR3 with reference TRBV5-5 and TRBJ1-4 gives the whole variable domain DAGVTQSPTHLIKTRGQQVTLRCSPISGHKSVSWYQQVLGQGPQFIFQYYEKEERGRGNFPDRFSARQFPNYSSELNVNALLLGDSALYLCASSVGQGFEKLFFGSGTQLSVL.

This clonotype was seen a handful of times. The CDR3: CASSPFRGDEQFF. The CDR3 DNA follows: TGTGCCAGCAGCCCATTCAGGGGCGATGAGCAGTTCTTC. The chain recombines TRBV14 with TRBJ2-1; possible D gene TRBD1, 6 bases. In germline, CDR1 is SGHDN, CDR2 FVKESK. V was clipped by 4 bases and J by 8 bases, with 12 bases between them. The CDR3 runs 13 residues. Using reference TRBV14 and TRBJ2-1 for the parts outside the CDR3, the full variable domain is EAGVTQFPSHSVIEKGQTVTLRCDPISGHDNLYWYRRVMGKEIKFLLHFVKESKQDESGMPNNRFLAERTGGTYSTLKVQPAELEDSGVYFCASSPFRGDEQFFGPGTRLTVL.

This clonotype has only a few counts. The CDR3 nucleotides are TGTGCCAGTAGTAGCCGGGACAGGCGGGTTGATGAGCAGTTCTTC. Translated: CASSSRDRRVDEQFF. This chain joins TRBV19 and TRBJ2-1, with 8 bases that match TRBD1. Germline V gene sequence: CDR1 LNHDA, CDR2 SQIVND (reference sequence). CDR3 length equals 15 residues. V trimming: 4 bases; J trimming: 8 bases; junction bases outside the gene matches: 10.

This clonotype has at least ten counts. CDR3 nucleotides: TGTGCCAGCAGGATGACAGGGATTAAGGATACGCAGTATTTT. This encodes CASRMTGIKDTQYF. J is TRBJ2-3 and V is TRBV7-2; 7 bases are a match to TRBD1. CDR3 size: 14 residues. Germline CDR1 is SGHTA and CDR2 is FQGNSA. The V and J ends lost 6 bases and 6 bases, in that order; junction bases with no gene match: 9.

This clonotype was observed a few times. The chain carries TRBV20-1 and TRBJ2-1; 7 bases match TRBD1. The CDR3 has 15 amino acids. Germline trimming cut 6 bases from V and 3 bases from J; bases unmatched to any gene: 11. The germline V gene has CDR1 DFQATT and CDR2 SNEGSKA (reference sequence). The CDR3 nucleotides read TGCAGTGCCCCACCGGGACAGCGAAACTACAATGAGCAGTTCTTC. Amino acids: CSAPPGQRNYNEQFF.

This clonotype has ten or more counts. This chain links TRBV20-1 with TRBJ2-3, with 9 bases identical to TRBD2. Germline values: CDR1 DFQATT, CDR2 SNEGSKA (reference sequence). The CDR3 totals 14 residues. V trimming: 5 bases; J trimming: 4 bases; junction bases outside the gene matches: 7. The chain's CDR3 is CSAGSGSSPDTQYF. The CDR3 DNA sequence: TGCAGTGCTGGTAGCGGGAGTTCCCCAGATACGCAGTATTTT.

This clonotype has a count of ten or more. The gene calls are TRBV3-2 and TRBJ2-1; TRBD2, the table's D call, lacks a check against the DNA. TRBV3-2 is flagged as a pseudogene. The CDR3 has 16 amino acids. In DNA, the CDR3 is TGTGCCAGCAGCCCTTACTTTGGAGGGGCCTACAATGAGCAGTTCTTC. The encoded protein is CASSPYFGGAYNEQFF.

Many counts were recorded for this clonotype. The rearrangement uses TRBV4-1 and TRBJ2-1, with no clear D. V dropped 0 bases and J dropped 7 bases, with 1 base sitting between them. In germline, CDR1 is MGHRA, CDR2 YSYEKL. CDR3 size: 11 residues. The CDR3 loop reads CASSQENEQFF. CDR3 sequence (DNA): TGCGCCAGCAGCCAAGAAAATGAGCAGTTCTTC.

This clonotype occurred a few times. This chain's CDR3 is CSALDRDYGYTF. CDR3 coding DNA: TGCAGTGCTCTAGACAGGGACTATGGCTACACCTTC. The chain recombines TRBV20-1 with TRBJ1-2; 7 bases are a match to TRBD1. The V and J ends lost 5 bases and 3 bases, in that order; junction bases with no gene match: 3. Germline lookup yields CDR1 DFQATT and CDR2 SNEGSKA (reference sequence). The CDR3 sequence is 12 residues long.

This clonotype has a count of ten or more. J is TRBJ2-1 and V is TRBV27; D unresolved. CDR1 and CDR2 from the germline V gene are MNHEY and SMNVEV (reference sequence). The CDR3 is made up of 10 amino acids. The V gene lost 3 bases and the J gene lost 8 bases, with 2 bases spanning the gap. The CDR3 DNA reads TGTGCCAGCAGTTTCGATGAGCAGTTCTTC. This translates into CASSFDEQFF.

This clonotype was counted only a few times. The V and J genes are TRBV6-1 and TRBJ2-3, with TRBD2 matching over 11 bases. Germline V lookup: CDR1 MNHNS, CDR2 SASEGT. The CDR3 has 15 residues. V was pared by 6 bases and J by 4 bases, with 6 bases of the junction left unmatched. The CDR3 spells CASRRLAGNPDTQYF. CDR3 nucleotide sequence: TGTGCCAGCAGAAGACTAGCGGGGAATCCAGATACGCAGTATTTT.

The chain combines TRBV3-1 with TRBJ2-7; tentatively, D is TRBD1 or TRBD2 (6 bases each). This CDR3 contains 13 residues. The germline V and J ends were trimmed by 4 bases and 7 bases, with 14 bases remaining between them. The germline V gene encodes CDR1 LGHDT and CDR2 YNNKEL (reference sequence). CDR3 nucleotides: TGTGCCAGCAGCCCCTTTGGAGGGGGGGAGCAGTACTTC. Residues: CASSPFGGGEQYF.

This clonotype was seen repeatedly, ten times or more. V gene TRBV4-1 combines with J gene TRBJ1-1, with a tentative D call TRBD1 (6 bases). The V and J ends lost 1 base and 4 bases respectively, with 10 bases between them. The V gene's germline CDR1 is MGHRA and CDR2 YSYEKL. CDR3 size: 14 residues. The DNA of the CDR3 is TGCGCCAGCAGCCAAGCCCCAGGGGTCACTGAAGCTTTCTTT. Translating gives CASSQAPGVTEAFF.

This clonotype has just a few counts. The chain is built from TRBV14 and TRBJ2-1; possibly TRBD2 for D (6 bases). The CDR3 is 16 amino acids. V lost 2 bases, J lost 1 base, and 12 bases lay in between. Per the germline V gene, CDR1 is SGHDN and CDR2 is FVKESK. The CDR3 sequence: CASSQLDSGSYNEQFF. CDR3 DNA: TGTGCCAGCAGCCAACTAGATAGCGGATCCTACAATGAGCAGTTCTTC.

This chain joins TRBV6-2 or TRBV6-3 and TRBJ2-7, with 9 bases lining up with TRBD1. Germline V gene data show CDR1 as MNHEY and CDR2 as SVGEGT. The CDR3 runs 15 residues. V trimming: 5 bases; J trimming: 4 bases; junction bases outside the gene matches: 9. CDR3 in amino acids: CASSLSGTGPYEQYF. The CDR3 DNA sequence: TGTGCCAGCAGTCTTTCCGGGACAGGGCCTTACGAGCAGTACTTC.

This clonotype was seen repeatedly, ten times or more. This rearrangement joins TRBV19 to TRBJ1-1; TRBD1 is a possible D gene (5 bases). V was clipped by 3 bases and J by 1 base, with 12 bases between them. The CDR3 loop spans 15 amino acids. CDR1 is LNHDA, CDR2 SQIVND, per germline (reference sequence). CDR3 in amino acids: CASSILGASNTEAFF. DNA of the CDR3: TGTGCCAGTAGTATCTTAGGGGCCTCGAACACTGAAGCTTTCTTT.

This clonotype was found a few times. The rearrangement links TRBV7-2 to TRBJ1-5; D ambiguous. The CDR3 extends over 13 amino acids. CDR1 and CDR2 from the germline V gene are SGHTA and FQGNSA. The ends were cut back, 5 bases at V and 5 bases at J, with 10 bases in the middle. DNA of the CDR3: TGTGCCAGCAGCCCGCGTCGAGATCAGCCCCAGCATTTT. This translates into CASSPRRDQPQHF.

Turning to this clonotype: Since a much larger clone is just one base distant, this may be a read error. This chain connects TRBV24-1 to TRBJ2-4; tentatively, D is TRBD1 (6 bases). Germline V CDR1 and CDR2: KGHDR, SFDVKD. The CDR3 has 14 residues. Trimming cost V 1 base and J 12 bases, with 15 bases left between them. The DNA for the CDR3 is TGTGCCACCAGTGATTTCACAACAACAGGGACTCAGTACTTC. This translates into CATSDFTTTGTQYF.

V is TRBV2 and J is TRBJ1-5; no reliable D call. Trimming left V 5 bases short and J 1 base short, with 15 bases between. The CDR3 consists of 16 residues. From germline, CDR1 is SNHLY and CDR2 FYNNEI. CDR3 nucleotides: TGTGCCAGCAGTCAGACCGGGAAAGCAAGCAATCAGCCCCAGCATTTT. Its translation: CASSQTGKASNQPQHF.